Sequencing of this T cell receptor beta chain was carried out in a study of shared clonotypes between healthy human individuals (dated by TCRdb to the early 2020s). Context from the whole study: A couple of women and three men aged 18 to 49 years were included in the cohort. For each donor, three plates each were used for CD4 naive and CD4 memory, two plates were used for CD8 naive, and one plate was used for CD8 memory. To estimate repertoire size and how much clonotype sharing occurs between individuals, the study deeply sequenced the blood TCR repertoires of 4 to 6 healthy adults. Different laboratories and diverse techniques were used to prepare libraries and sequence TCR repertoires, to increase sequencing depth and limit assay-specific biases. Between about 0.9 and 8.9 billion PBMCs per donor were obtained by leukapheresis. The research as a whole found: Pairwise subsampling led to the expectation that sequencing depth would affect the degree of clonotype sharing among donors. Because the study included a small number of donors, the genetic and exposure-history diversity represented was limited. Compared with non-shared clonotypes, the clonotypes found in all four sorted-subset donors had higher generation probabilities. Rarefaction of sorted-subset datasets indicated incomplete sequencing despite the large sequencing depth. Across four donors, 5% to 6% of naive CD4, over 3% of naive CD8, roughly 2.2% of memory CD4, and 0.3% to 0.45% of memory CD8 clonotypes were shared. Naive subsets generally had larger estimated clonotype richness than memory subsets did. Only blood was sampled, and tissue TCR repertoires likely differ from those in blood.

Using the deep immunoSEQ assay, multiplex PCR amplified TCR CDR3 regions from genomic DNA. For each cell subset, the extracted genomic DNA was distributed evenly across all wells of several immunoSEQ 96-well plates, and each plate served as one replicate. For sorted subsets, about 200 ng genomic DNA, equal to 30,000 to 35,000 T cell genomes, was loaded into each replicate PCR. The purified libraries were quantified using a Qubit 3.0 fluorometer, sized with a Bioanalyzer 2100, and then quantified again using the KAPA Library Quantification kit. Every immunoSEQ 96-well plate was sequenced on a dedicated single-read 150-cycle Illumina NextSeq 550 flow cell. In the paper's pipeline: Because the immunoSEQ output held only junctional sequences and lacked quality scores, the filtering could not match the filtering applied to full-length reads. To assign V/J genes and CDR3, sequences were annotated using PyIR, a Python wrapper for IgBLAST v1.9, with IMGT germline references. Reads were filtered out if the reads had weak V/J assignments (E-value above 1e-6), no CDR3, stop codons, out-of-frame junctions, or ambiguous translated residues. A V3J clonotype was defined by an identical inferred V gene, J gene, and CDR3 amino acid sequence. Percentage overlap between repertoires was calculated by dividing the number of shared unique clonotypes by the size of the smaller repertoire. Richness of each repertoire was evaluated using RTK rarefaction, the Chao1 estimator, and Recon v2.1 estimates of unobserved clonotypes. OLGA was used to compute generation probabilities for all TCRbeta clonotypes that the gDNA method yielded from a few donors. TCRdb's version of the immuneACCESS table is confined to in-frame rearrangements and falls short of the full clone set. An unresolved V gene accounts for under half of the shortfall where checked; the remainder is of unknown origin. V and J calls and clone size come straight from that table; D and trimming were deduced from the DNA. For this sample the table gives roughly 1 million clones, of which about 80% were detected only once. Together, the top ten hold approximately 0.5% of the sample.

About this clone itself: Its antigen is still unknown. The sample holds no much larger clone one base away, and base qualities are not on file.

Healthy HIV-negative adults with no recently reported acute infections or vaccinations were included as donors. Every donor was a Caucasian adult living in Nashville, Tennessee, USA. CD4+ T cells were enriched by magnetic negative selection, after which naive cells were positively selected on CD45RA and the negative fraction was taken as the memory subset. Blood was obtained by leukapheresis, after which PBMCs were separated by Ficoll-Histopaque density gradient centrifugation and cryopreserved in liquid nitrogen vapor phase. Analytical flow cytometry was used to check the purity and quantity of every magnetically sorted T cell population. Each sorted fraction had its genomic DNA isolated and then quantified by UV absorbance on a Nanodrop 2000c. From a lookup of the germline V gene, CDR1 and CDR2 are SGDLS and YYNGEE. Spanning cysteine to phenylalanine, the CDR3 consists of 13 amino acids. Of the read, only the CDR3 DNA is kept; its 39 bases are in frame from base 1. Between the V and J ends, shortened by 0 bases and 4 bases respectively, the junction contains 7 bases.

The sequence links TRBV9 to TRBJ1-1, with a weak D call of TRBD1 (5 bases match). Sequenced material: memory CD4+ T cells from PBMCs. The cell subset or site label of this sample denotes: CD45RA-negative fraction. The source of this sequence is a man aged 18-30 years in good health. Some clones in this sample may be carry-over from other donors' samples. In nucleotides, the sequence is TGTGCCAGCAGCGTAGGGGGCCTCACTGAAGCTTTCTTT. This codes for CASSVGGLTEAFF. With the rest looked up from the reference TRBV9 and TRBJ1-1 genes rather than sequenced, the full variable domain is DSGVTQTPKHLITATGQRVTLRCSPRSGDLSVYWYQQSLDQGLQFLIQYYNGEERAKGNILERFSAQQFPDLHSELNLSSLELGDSALYFCASSVGGLTEAFFGQGTRLTVV.